Described below is a single TCR beta chain sequence and its context. The entry originates in a study of blood T cell repertoires in COVID-19. Background on the study: From the United States, Italy and Spain came samples of acute and convalescent COVID-19.

V shed 0 bases and J shed 4 bases, with 6 bases lying between them. This CDR3 contains 13 residues. Germline V lookup: CDR1 SGHNT, CDR2 YENEEA. In the source study's methods: Amplification from reference gene primers served as the basis for estimated nucleated cell counts. Profiled with immunoSEQ multiplex PCR; TCRdb holds only in-frame clones, not every one. D and trimming come from the DNA, and the V and J calls and clone size come from that table. The sample records 200,000 to 250,000 clones, 85% to 90% being singletons. Material for sequencing was peripheral blood. This receptor was identified in a man in his fifties or sixties with acute or convalescent COVID-19. The chain is built from TRBV11-3 and TRBJ1-2, with D uncertain. The CDR3 DNA is TGTGCCAGCAGCTTAGATTCGAGCTATGGCTACACCTTC. Amino acids: CASSLDSSYGYTF.